The next 9 T cell receptor beta chains were all read from a single sample in a study of T cell responses to AZD1222 COVID-19 vaccine. TCRdb's table, derived via immunoSEQ multiplex PCR, lists solely in-frame clones and lacks some. The sample lists 150,000 or so clones; around nine tenths were seen once. Specimen: peripheral blood, collected 28 days after the second AZD1222 dose. The receptors were sampled from an adult who received the AZD1222 COVID-19 vaccine.

The chain recombines TRBV6-5 with TRBJ2-7; D not resolved. Germline V gives CDR1 MNHEY, CDR2 SVGAGI. Trimming stripped 6 bases from V and 5 bases from J, with 11 bases between. The CDR3 loop spans 12 amino acids. CDR3 protein: CASSPAQDEQYF. Written as DNA, the CDR3 is TGTGCCAGCAGCCCAGCCCAGGACGAGCAGTACTTC.

The V and J genes are TRBV10-3 and TRBJ2-1, with 7 bases fitting TRBD2. CDR3 size: 15 residues. V gave up 4 bases and J gave up 7 bases; unmatched junction bases: 10. Germline assignment: CDR1 ENHRY and CDR2 SYGVKD. CDR3 region: CAISGRSGASNEQFF. In DNA, the CDR3 is TGTGCCATCAGTGGAAGGAGCGGGGCGAGTAATGAGCAGTTCTTC.

As to this clone: Different DNA sequences within this sample yield the same CDR3. CDR3 protein: CASSPRDSPTDTQYF. CDR3 nucleotide sequence: TGTGCCAGCTCACCTCGGGACAGTCCCACAGATACGCAGTATTTT. The V gene is TRBV18, the J gene TRBJ2-3, with 7 bases aligning to TRBD1. V lost 3 bases to trimming and J lost 2 bases; unmatched junction nucleotides: 5. CDR3 length: 15 residues. Looked up from germline, CDR1 is KGHSH and CDR2 is LQKENI.

The V and J genes are TRBV19 and TRBJ2-7, with 14 bases aligning to TRBD2. From germline, CDR1 is LNHDA and CDR2 SQIVND (reference sequence). J was trimmed by 2 bases and V by 3 bases; bases with no gene match: 6. CDR3 length equals 17 residues. CDR3 in amino acids: CASSIGGLAGDAYEQYF. Here the CDR3 DNA reads TGTGCCAGTAGTATTGGGGGACTAGCGGGGGATGCCTACGAGCAGTACTTC. Using reference TRBV19 and TRBJ2-7 for the parts outside the CDR3, the full variable domain is DGGITQSPKYLFRKEGQNVTLSCEQNLNHDAMYWYRQDPGQGLRLIYYSQIVNDFQKGDIAEGYSVSREKKESFPLTVTSAQKNPTAFYLCASSIGGLAGDAYEQYFGPGTRLTVT.

The gene calls are TRBV28 and TRBJ2-3; 7 bases line up with TRBD2. Germline CDR1 reads MDHEN; CDR2 reads SYDVKM. Trimming took 5 bases from V and 14 from J; bases not matched to a gene: 19. The CDR3 runs 15 residues. The CDR3 DNA reads TGTGCCAGCAGTCGGCAGCCCCTTGGGCGGGAGATAGGGTATTTT. This translates into CASSRQPLGREIGYF.

CDR3 loop: CASSQGGLAFYNEQFF. The CDR3 bases are TGTGCCAGCAGCCAGGGGGGGCTAGCGTTCTACAATGAGCAGTTCTTC. The chain is built from TRBV5-8 and TRBJ2-1; D assignment may be TRBD1 or TRBD2 (7 bases each). This CDR3 is built from 16 residues. V shed 4 bases and J shed 3 bases, with 17 bases lying between them. Germline V gene lookup returns CDR1 SGHTS and CDR2 YDEGEE. The full variable domain, rest sourced from reference TRBV5-8 and TRBJ2-1, is EAGVTQSPTHLIKTRGQQATLRCSPISGHTSVYWYQQALGLGLQFLLWYDEGEERNRGNFPPRFSGRQFPNYSSELNVNALELEDSALYLCASSQGGLAFYNEQFFGPGTRLTVL.

The chain joins TRBV15 to TRBJ2-1; 7 bases match TRBD2. The ends lost 0 bases at V and 8 bases at J; junction bases unmatched: 7. CDR3 length: 15 residues. Germline loops: CDR1 LNHNV, CDR2 YYDKDF (reference sequence). CDR3 sequence reads: CATSRDRTSADEQFF. The CDR3 coding sequence is TGTGCCACCAGCAGAGATCGAACTAGCGCGGATGAGCAGTTCTTC.

CDR3: CASSLGQSDNSPLHF. For the CDR3, the DNA is TGTGCCAGCAGCCTCGGACAGTCCGATAATTCACCCCTCCACTTT. The chain recombines TRBV3-1 (or the pseudogene TRBV3-2) with TRBJ1-6, with D maybe TRBD1 (6 bases). The CDR3 extends over 15 amino acids. Trimming cost V 4 bases and J 5 bases, with 12 bases left between them. CDR1 and CDR2 (germline): LGHDT, YNNKEL (reference sequence).

V gene TRBV5-1 combines with J gene TRBJ2-7; 8 bases agree with TRBD2. V dropped 4 bases and J dropped 4; count of bases not matched to a gene: 13. This CDR3 spans 16 amino acids. Looked up from germline, CDR1 is SGHRS and CDR2 is YFSETQ. CDR3 protein: CASSQLGVAGGYEQYF. For the CDR3, the DNA is TGCGCCAGCAGCCAGCTGGGCGTGGCGGGAGGATACGAGCAGTACTTC.